A single sample is the source of the 28 T cell receptor beta chains below, sequenced in a study of blood T cell repertoires in COVID-19. Using immunoSEQ multiplex PCR, the repertoire was profiled, and TCRdb retains in-frame clones only, with some absent. This repertoire shows 250,000 to 300,000 clones, 75% to 90% found once; its top ten account for over 5.5%. Sequencing was performed on peripheral blood. Source of these receptors: a woman aged 50 to 65 with COVID-19, enrolled during active disease.

The chain uses TRBV24-1 and TRBJ2-1; tentative D call: TRBD2 (7 bases). V was cut by 7 bases and J by 4 bases, with 16 bases left in between. The CDR3 runs to 15 residues. Germline V gene lookup returns CDR1 KGHDR and CDR2 SFDVKD. CDR3 DNA: TGTGCCACCAGCAGTGGGGGGGCGGGTTACAATGAGCAGTTCTTC. Protein product: CATSSGGAGYNEQFF.

The chain is built from TRBV18 and TRBJ2-5; 10 positions match TRBD2. The CDR3 loop spans 14 amino acids. V was clipped by 6 bases and J by 5 bases; unmatched bases: 6. Germline V lookup: CDR1 KGHSH, CDR2 LQKENI. The DNA for the CDR3 is TGTGCCAGCTCCCCTAGCGGGAGAGGGGAGACCCAGTACTTC. It codes for CASSPSGRGETQYF.

This chain uses TRBV18 with TRBJ2-7, with TRBD2 matching over 11 bases. The CDR3 totals 14 residues. The trim removed 3 bases at V and 11 bases at J, leaving 9 bases unmatched. CDR1 is KGHSH and CDR2 is LQKENI in the germline V gene. This chain's CDR3 is CASSPVVAGGPKYF. CDR3 bases: TGTGCCAGCTCACCGGTGGTAGCGGGAGGGCCGAAGTACTTC.

This clone has a handful of counts. V gene TRBV9 combines with J gene TRBJ2-1, with D tentatively TRBD1 (5 bases). The CDR3 covers 16 residues. Germline CDR1 is SGDLS and CDR2 is YYNGEE. V lost 0 bases, J lost 5 bases, and 15 bases lay in between. The CDR3 DNA reads TGTGCCAGCAGCGTAGCGCCATTCAGGGTTGACAATGAGCAGTTCTTC. This sequence encodes CASSVAPFRVDNEQFF.

This chain links TRBV13 with TRBJ2-7, with TRBD2 as a possible D gene (5 bases). Trimming took off 5 bases at V and 6 bases at J, with 23 bases between the two ends. The CDR3 is 16 residues long. The germline gives CDR1 PRHDT, CDR2 FYEKMQ (reference sequence). CDR3 residues: CASSPFSDRAKGEQYF. DNA for the CDR3: TGTGCCAGCAGCCCATTTAGCGATCGGGCCAAGGGCGAGCAGTACTTC. Drawing the rest from reference TRBV13 and TRBJ2-7, the complete variable domain is AAGVIQSPRHLIKEKRETATLKCYPIPRHDTVYWYQQGPGQDPQFLISFYEKMQSDKGSIPDRFSAQQFSDYHSELNMSSLELGDSALYFCASSPFSDRAKGEQYFGPGTRLTVT.

J is TRBJ1-1 and V is TRBV4-3; a possible D gene is TRBD1 (5 bases). The ends were cut back, 0 bases at V and 8 bases at J, with 10 bases in the middle. Germline lookup yields CDR1 LGHNA and CDR2 YSLEER. The CDR3 runs 13 residues. This CDR3 is CASSQDVYREAFF. The CDR3 DNA sequence: TGCGCCAGCAGCCAAGATGTTTACAGGGAAGCTTTCTTT.

The count of this clone is one. This chain links TRBV10-3 with TRBJ2-3; TRBD2 aligns across 8 bases. Germline CDR1 ENHRY, CDR2 SYGVKD. The trim removed 8 bases at V and 2 bases at J, leaving 6 bases unmatched. This CDR3 has 14 residues. CDR3: CAIRLALNTDTQYF. For the CDR3, the DNA is TGTGCCATCCGACTAGCGCTAAACACAGATACGCAGTATTTT.

This chain links TRBV27 with TRBJ2-1, with D possibly being TRBD1 (6 bases). Germline V gene data show CDR1 as MNHEY and CDR2 as SMNVEV (reference sequence). The length of the CDR3 is 15 residues. The V gene lost 3 bases and the J gene lost 4 bases, with 13 bases spanning the gap. The CDR3 reads CASSFDRMTYNEQFF. The CDR3 nucleotides read TGTGCCAGCAGTTTTGACAGGATGACATACAATGAGCAGTTCTTC.

This clone has a handful of counts. Other DNA sequences of this sample code for an identical CDR3. This chain connects TRBV7-9 to TRBJ1-5, with 7 bases aligning to TRBD1. V was pared by 5 bases and J by 2 bases, with 3 bases of the junction left unmatched. Germline CDR1 is SEHNR and CDR2 is FQNEAQ (reference sequence). The CDR3 is 14 residues long. CDR3 residues: CASSLTGGNQPQHF. The CDR3 bases are TGTGCCAGCAGCCTAACAGGGGGCAATCAGCCCCAGCATTTT. Combining the CDR3 with reference TRBV7-9 and TRBJ1-5 gives the whole variable domain DTGVSQNPRHKITKRGQNVTFRCDPISEHNRLYWYRQTLGQGPEFLTYFQNEAQLEKSRLLSDRFSAERPKGSFSTLEIQRTEQGDSAMYLCASSLTGGNQPQHFGDGTRLSIL.

The genes are TRBV27 and TRBJ1-5, with 9 bases aligning to TRBD1. The CDR3 totals 15 residues. Trimming cost V 1 base and J 6 bases; bases outside gene matches: 4. Germline lookup yields CDR1 MNHEY and CDR2 SMNVEV (reference sequence). The CDR3: CASSLLQGAGQPQHF. CDR3 sequence (DNA): TGTGCCAGCAGTTTATTACAGGGGGCTGGTCAGCCCCAGCATTTT.

The chain couples TRBV11-2 to TRBJ2-3; a possible D gene is TRBD2 (6 bases). Germline V gives CDR1 SGHAT, CDR2 FQNNGV. The CDR3 runs to 18 residues. Trimming removed 5 bases at V and 2 bases at J, with 23 bases between. CDR3 coding DNA: TGTGCCAGCAGCACCCTCCCCGGGGGAAATGCCAACACAGATACGCAGTATTTT. This encodes CASSTLPGGNANTDTQYF.

The V and J genes are TRBV7-9 and TRBJ2-2; D gene ambiguous. The CDR3 is 12 residues long. Germline CDR1 SEHNR, CDR2 FQNEAQ (reference sequence). Trimming removed 2 bases at V and 6 bases at J, with 4 bases between. The CDR3 bases are TGTGCCAGCAGCTTATATTCCGGGGAGCTGTTTTTT. Amino acids: CASSLYSGELFF.

This clone has a single count. V usage is TRBV30 and J usage is TRBJ2-1; 8 nucleotides line up with TRBD2. The CDR3 sequence is 15 residues long. Looked up from germline, CDR1 is GTSNPN and CDR2 is SVGIG (reference sequence). V dropped 4 bases and J dropped 2; count of bases not matched to a gene: 7. CDR3 DNA: TGTGCCTGGAAACTAGCGGTTGTTCCCTACAATGAGCAGTTCTTC. Translation gives CAWKLAVVPYNEQFF. The full variable domain, in which reference TRBV30 and TRBJ2-1 provide the parts outside the CDR3, is SQTIHQWPATLVQPVGSPLSLECTVEGTSNPNLYWYRQAAGRGLQLLFYSVGIGQISSEVPQNLSASRPQDRQFILSSKKLLLSDSGFYLCAWKLAVVPYNEQFFGPGTRLTVL.

V is TRBV28 and J is TRBJ1-1, with 7 bases aligning to TRBD1. Germline V gene data show CDR1 as MDHEN and CDR2 as SYDVKM. V shed 3 bases, J shed 11 bases, and the junction held 9 bases outside the gene matches. CDR3 length equals 13 residues. The CDR3 nucleotides are TGTGCCAGCAGTTTCAGACAGGGCTCAGGGGCTTTCTTT. The encoded protein is CASSFRQGSGAFF.

This clone occurred once. This chain connects TRBV3-1 (or the pseudogene TRBV3-2) to TRBJ2-7; maybe TRBD1 (5 bases). Trimming removed 1 base from V and 2 bases from J, with 9 bases in between. Germline V CDR1 and CDR2: LGHDT, YNNKEL (reference sequence). The length of the CDR3 is 14 residues. The DNA of the CDR3 is TGTGCCAGCAGCCAAGGGTTACAGGCCTACGAGCAGTACTTC. As protein: CASSQGLQAYEQYF.

The chain couples TRBV19 to TRBJ1-1, with 7 positions matching TRBD1. The length of the CDR3 is 15 residues. Germline CDR1 reads LNHDA; CDR2 reads SQIVND (reference sequence). Trimming removed 5 bases from V and 1 base from J; junction bases left unmatched: 7. CDR3 in amino acids: CASSAQQGTNTEAFF. The CDR3 bases are TGTGCCAGTAGTGCGCAACAGGGGACGAACACTGAAGCTTTCTTT. Using reference TRBV19 and TRBJ1-1 for the parts outside the CDR3, the full variable domain is DGGITQSPKYLFRKEGQNVTLSCEQNLNHDAMYWYRQDPGQGLRLIYYSQIVNDFQKGDIAEGYSVSREKKESFPLTVTSAQKNPTAFYLCASSAQQGTNTEAFFGQGTRLTVV.

The chain couples TRBV4-1 to TRBJ2-7, with 7 nucleotides matching TRBD1. V was clipped by 2 bases and J by 4 bases; unmatched bases: 11. Looked up from germline, CDR1 is MGHRA and CDR2 is YSYEKL. CDR3 length: 16 residues. The CDR3 here is CASSQMTGRGNYEQYF. The DNA of the CDR3 is TGCGCCAGCAGCCAAATGACAGGGAGAGGGAATTACGAGCAGTACTTC.

V usage is TRBV30 and J usage is TRBJ2-3; 9 bases agree with TRBD1. Trimming removed 1 base from V and 5 bases from J; junction bases left unmatched: 10. The CDR3 has 16 residues. From germline, CDR1 is GTSNPN and CDR2 SVGIG (reference sequence). CDR3 residues: CAWSAPGQGTKDTQYF. CDR3 nucleotide sequence: TGTGCCTGGAGTGCTCCGGGACAGGGAACGAAAGATACGCAGTATTTT.

V gene TRBV4-2 combines with J gene TRBJ1-5; D gene ambiguous. The ends were cut back, 5 bases at V and 0 bases at J, with 14 bases in the middle. Germline lookup yields CDR1 LGHNA and CDR2 YNFKEQ. The CDR3 is made up of 16 amino acids. The CDR3 loop is CASSKNRVNSNQPQHF. DNA for the CDR3: TGTGCCAGCAGCAAAAACCGGGTCAATAGCAATCAGCCCCAGCATTTT.

V is TRBV7-7 and J is TRBJ2-7, with 8 bases that match TRBD2. The CDR3 runs 13 residues. Germline CDR1 SSHAT, CDR2 FNYEAQ (reference sequence). As DNA, the CDR3 is TGTGCGATCAGCCGGGGGACTAGCTACGAGCAGTACTTC. Translation gives CAISRGTSYEQYF.

The rearrangement uses TRBV19 and TRBJ2-5, with D possibly matching TRBD1 (6 bases). CDR1 LNHDA and CDR2 SQIVND come from the germline V gene (reference sequence). CDR3 size: 14 residues. Trimming took 1 base from V and 7 from J, leaving 13 bases between them. This chain's CDR3 is CASSIGGHSGTQYF. The CDR3 DNA reads TGTGCCAGTAGTATAGGGGGACACTCGGGGACCCAGTACTTC.

The chain's CDR3 is CASSLAGGYTF. CDR3 bases: TGTGCCAGCAGCTTGGCCGGGGGCTACACCTTC. The chain carries TRBV5-4 and TRBJ1-2; D uncertain. CDR3 length equals 11 residues. Trimming stripped 0 bases from V and 8 bases from J, with 5 bases between. The germline V gene encodes CDR1 SGHNT and CDR2 YYREEE (reference sequence).

The chain is built from TRBV27 and TRBJ1-1; D is perhaps TRBD1 (5 bases). This CDR3 has 16 residues. The germline V gene encodes CDR1 MNHEY and CDR2 SMNVEV (reference sequence). V lost 7 bases, J lost 0 bases, and 18 bases lay in between. The CDR3 region is CASTAGGRIVNTEAFF. CDR3 DNA: TGTGCCAGCACAGCCGGGGGTCGCATCGTGAACACTGAAGCTTTCTTT.

The rearrangement links TRBV18 to TRBJ1-4, with no clear D. V was trimmed by 2 bases and J by 8 bases, leaving 6 bases between them. The germline gives CDR1 KGHSH, CDR2 LQKENI. This CDR3 is built from 12 residues. The CDR3 region has the DNA TGTGCCAGCTCACCAGAGTGGGAAAAACTGTTTTTT. It yields the protein CASSPEWEKLFF. The complete variable domain, with remaining parts taken from reference TRBV18 and TRBJ1-4, reads NAGVMQNPRHLVRRRGQEARLRCSPMKGHSHVYWYRQLPEEGLKFMVYLQKENIIDESGMPKERFSAEFPKEGPSILRIQQVVRGDSAAYFCASSPEWEKLFFGSGTQLSVL.

This chain uses TRBV24-1 with TRBJ1-5, with 8 bases matching TRBD1. V dropped 3 bases and J dropped 4; count of bases not matched to a gene: 4. The CDR3 is 15 residues long. The germline gives CDR1 KGHDR, CDR2 SFDVKD. The CDR3 nucleotides are TGTGCCACCAGTGATACAGGGGGTCGGAATCAGCCCCAGCATTTT. Encoded protein: CATSDTGGRNQPQHF.

The chain combines TRBV4-2 with TRBJ1-1; tentatively, D is TRBD1 (5 bases). Trimming took off 3 bases at V and 0 bases at J, with 11 bases between the two ends. Germline lookup yields CDR1 LGHNA and CDR2 YNFKEQ. The CDR3 runs 15 residues. The CDR3: CASSHIRGLNTEAFF. In nucleotides, the CDR3 is TGTGCCAGCAGCCATATTAGGGGCCTGAACACTGAAGCTTTCTTT.

The chain combines TRBV5-6 with TRBJ1-1; perhaps TRBD1 as D (6 bases). V was trimmed by 4 bases and J by 4 bases, leaving 20 bases between them. The germline V gene has CDR1 SGHDT and CDR2 YYEEEE. The CDR3 consists of 16 residues. The CDR3 region has the DNA TGTGCCAGCAGCCTCCTCTTCAGGGGAGGGGGCACTGAAGCTTTCTTT. It is translated as CASSLLFRGGGTEAFF.

The rearrangement links TRBV25-1 to TRBJ1-4; D possibly corresponds to TRBD1 (6 bases). V lost 1 base, J lost 8 bases, and 14 bases lay in between. Germline V lookup: CDR1 MGHDK, CDR2 SYGVNS. The CDR3 has 15 amino acids. The CDR3 nucleotides are TGTGCCAGCAGTGAATTCGTCAGGGGATACGAAAAACTGTTTTTT. It specifies CASSEFVRGYEKLFF.